The present TCR beta chain was sequenced within a study of T cell repertoires in cytomegalovirus infection. For the study at large: Both CMV infection and a matching HLA type were indicated by public TCR beta signatures.

Points from the study as a whole: HLA-C-restricted TCR beta clonotypes specific for CMV led the ex vivo response. The cumulative frequency of public TCR beta families distinguished individuals who carried CMV together with the relevant HLA.

TCRdb re-analysed the reads in MiXCR, keeping a single row per CDR3 protein. This sample has about 400,000 distinct CDR3 sequences, with about a sixth found just once. Germline V CDR1 and CDR2: SGHDT, YYEEEE. The CDR3 covers 13 residues. A note on this clonotype: What it binds is not known. Sequence at one end of the junction differs from germline and may be a read error.

The specimen sequenced was PBMCs. The genes are TRBV5-6 and TRBJ2-7; 12 bases align to TRBD2. The TCR was taken from a human donor in good health (CMV status not recorded). Some clones in this sample may be carry-over from other donors' samples. CDR3 residues: CASSSRTSGNVEF. CDR3 bases: TGTGCCAGCAGCTCGAGGACTAGCGGGAATGTGGAATTC.